The following is a TCR beta chain sequence with its context. This clonotype has only a few counts. This clone's antigen is unknown. Qualities for individual bases were not recorded, and no much larger clone is one base off. The sample is drawn from a study of identical twins (dated by TCRdb to 2016 to 2017). A note on the overall study: TCR alpha and beta repertoires from monozygotic twins, unrelated adults of various ages and cord blood were deep-sequenced to test whether fetal clonotypes persist. To rule out contamination, replicate twin experiments were performed at different times with different library preparation protocols. Beyond this particular receptor, the publication reports: The excess sharing between twins in beta out-of-frame sequences was weaker because fewer shared sequences reduced the signal-to-noise ratio. Because the same donors could not be followed over many years, the conclusions relied on cross-sectional statistical analysis. Out-of-frame TCR alpha sharing in monozygotic twins was systematically underestimated by recombination models, whereas sharing between unrelated individuals was in agreement with the recombination models. Fewer insertions were carried by abundant cord blood beta clonotypes, a similar but weaker trend appeared in young adult naive repertoires, and no such trend appeared in memory repertoires. Compared with coincidental sharing between unrelated individuals, out-of-frame TCR alpha sequences shared between twins showed an excess of sequences with low generation probability. Invariant T cells such as MAIT and iNKT could partly confound zero-insertion analyses, though diverse VJ usage argued against this for most clonotypes.

Receptor amplification or capture employed 5' RACE. The sequencing machine was an Illumina HiSeq 2000. A universal primer binding site was introduced by template switching, and a unique molecular identifier was present in the final cDNA, enabling accurate counting of TCR cDNA molecules. Specific primers in the conserved constant-segment region were used to synthesize first-strand cDNA for TCR alpha and beta chains. To control for contamination, every cDNA library was double barcoded, receiving both a SMART-Mk sample barcode and Illumina barcodes. TruSeq adapter sequences, together with Illumina sample barcodes, were added in two successive PCR steps. Sequencing of the TCR alpha and beta cDNA libraries was done on the Illumina HiSeq platform using custom primers. Turning to the authors' computational methods: MiGEC was used to process raw reads and extract unique molecular identifiers, and MiXCR was used to find CDR3 positions. Recombination models were inferred per individual with the repgenHMM and IGoR tools using an EM algorithm. Shared clonotype analysis was performed with the tcR package in R, normalizing sharing by the product of cloneset sizes. To study raw recombination free of thymic and clonal selection effects, out-of-frame nonproductive sequences were analyzed. The public reads were reprocessed in TCRdb via fastp at Q25 and MiXCR, keeping in-frame beta chains. Records with the same CDR3 protein are collapsed into one entry carrying the most frequent genes and DNA. V and J calls and clone size were set by TCRdb, not the authors. The sample table contains around 960,000 distinct CDR3 sequences; only one count was recorded for approximately 13% of them. The leading ten clones occupy 1.5% to 2% of the sample.

Every donor in the study was a healthy Caucasian. Three pairs of female monozygotic twins, all aged 18 to 29 years, were included in the twin cohort. The RNA used for TCR libraries was isolated from peripheral blood mononuclear cells. V trim: 7 bases; J trim: 3 bases; unmatched bases: 1. From its cysteine to its phenylalanine, the CDR3 spans 13 amino acids. The sequence is cut down to CDR3 DNA, 39 bases in frame from base 1. Sequences MNHEY (CDR1) and SMNVEV (CDR2) are obtained from the germline V gene (reference sequence). These data also formed part of another study, on yellow fever vaccine responses in identical twins. The other study reports the following: According to the authors, in identical twins the way T cells responded to vaccination appeared partly convergent and partly personalized. Focusing on identical twins, the study followed the T cell clones that responded to the vaccine, and did so with precision.

The sequence is built from TRBV27 and TRBJ2-3, and 10 junctional nucleotides match TRBD2. The sequencing sample was made of PBMCs. The receptor was isolated from a woman between 18 and 30 years old in good health. CDR3 sequence: CASMTSGTDTQYF. Read as DNA, the sequence is TGTGCCAGCATGACTAGCGGGACAGATACGCAGTATTTT.